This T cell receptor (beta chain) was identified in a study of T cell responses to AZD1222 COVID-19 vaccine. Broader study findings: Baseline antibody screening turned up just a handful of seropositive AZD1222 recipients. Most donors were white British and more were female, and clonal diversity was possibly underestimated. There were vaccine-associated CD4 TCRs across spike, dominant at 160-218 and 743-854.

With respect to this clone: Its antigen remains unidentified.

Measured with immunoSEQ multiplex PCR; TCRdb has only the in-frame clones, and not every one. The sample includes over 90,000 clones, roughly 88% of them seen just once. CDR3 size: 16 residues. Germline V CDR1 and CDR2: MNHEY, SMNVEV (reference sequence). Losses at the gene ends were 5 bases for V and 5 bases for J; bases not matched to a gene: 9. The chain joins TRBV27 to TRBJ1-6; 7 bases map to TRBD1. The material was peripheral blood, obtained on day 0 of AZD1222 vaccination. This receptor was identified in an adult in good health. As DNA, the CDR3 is TGTGCCAGCAGTCCTGTAGGAGACAGGGATAATTCACCCCTCCACTTT. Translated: CASSPVGDRDNSPLHF.